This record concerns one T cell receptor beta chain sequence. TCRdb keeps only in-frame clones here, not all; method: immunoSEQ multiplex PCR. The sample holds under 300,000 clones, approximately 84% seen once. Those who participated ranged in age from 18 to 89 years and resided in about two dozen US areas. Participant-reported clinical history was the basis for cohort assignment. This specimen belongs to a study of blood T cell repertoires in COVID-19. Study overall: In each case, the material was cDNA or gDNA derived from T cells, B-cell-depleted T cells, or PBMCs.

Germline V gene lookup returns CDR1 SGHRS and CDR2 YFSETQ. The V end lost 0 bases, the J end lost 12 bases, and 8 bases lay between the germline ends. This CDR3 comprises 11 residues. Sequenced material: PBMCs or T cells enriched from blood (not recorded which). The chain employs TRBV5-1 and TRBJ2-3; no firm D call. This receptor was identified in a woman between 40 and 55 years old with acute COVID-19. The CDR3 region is CASSLVTIQYF. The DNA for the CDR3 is TGCGCCAGCAGCTTGGTGACAATTCAGTATTTT. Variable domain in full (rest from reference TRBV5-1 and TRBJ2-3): KAGVTQTPRYLIKTRGQQVTLSCSPISGHRSVSWYQQTPGQGLQFLFEYFSETQRNKGNFPGRFSGRQFSNSRSEMNVSTLELGDSALYLCASSLVTIQYFGPGTRLTVL.